A single sample gave rise to the 2 T cell receptor beta chains below, sequenced in a study of memory CD4+ T cells and cytomegalovirus serostatus. The sort gate was single viable CD3+CD4+CD8-CD45RO+ cells for memory CD4+ T cells. This table comes from immunoSEQ multiplex PCR, and its TCRdb copy is limited to in-frame clones, with some not included. This sample has about 46,000 clones, with about 78% found just once. Sequencing was performed on memory CD4+ T cells from blood. These receptors all come from an adult in good health and CMV-seronegative.

J is TRBJ2-6 and V is TRBV6-6; D remains unclear. V was trimmed by 0 bases and J by 0 bases, leaving 6 bases between them. This CDR3 spans 16 amino acids. From germline, CDR1 is MNHNY and CDR2 SVGAGI (reference sequence). The chain's CDR3 is CASSYSRSSGANVLTF. As DNA, the CDR3 is TGTGCCAGCAGTTACTCGCGGAGCTCTGGGGCCAACGTCCTGACTTTC.

This chain joins TRBV29-1 and TRBJ2-6; weak D call: TRBD2 (5 bases). CDR1 and CDR2 from the germline V gene are SQVTM and ANQGSEA. V dropped 4 bases and J dropped 1 base, with 14 bases sitting between them. The CDR3 is made up of 16 amino acids. The CDR3 nucleotides are TGCAGCGTTGTTGGGGAGATGAAGTCTGGGGCCAACGTCCTGACTTTC. The encoded protein is CSVVGEMKSGANVLTF.